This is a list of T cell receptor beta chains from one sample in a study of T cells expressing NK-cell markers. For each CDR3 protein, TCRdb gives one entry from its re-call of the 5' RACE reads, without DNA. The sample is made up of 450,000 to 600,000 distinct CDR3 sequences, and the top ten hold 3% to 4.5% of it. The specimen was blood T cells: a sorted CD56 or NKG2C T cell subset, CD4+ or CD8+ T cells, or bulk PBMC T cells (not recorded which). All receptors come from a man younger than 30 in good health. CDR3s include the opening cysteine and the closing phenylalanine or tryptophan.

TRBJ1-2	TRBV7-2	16	CASSLIRTGRDYGYTF
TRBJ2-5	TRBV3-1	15	CASSQAGTEQETQYF
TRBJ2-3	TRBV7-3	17	CASSSSKGLAGVDTQYF
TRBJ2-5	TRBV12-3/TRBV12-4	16	CASSFRPSGREETQYF
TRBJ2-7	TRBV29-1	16	CSVETRFDSNSYEQYF
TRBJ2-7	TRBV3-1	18	CASSQDLGLAGAPYEQYF
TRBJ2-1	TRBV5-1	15	CASSFTRTVYNEQFF
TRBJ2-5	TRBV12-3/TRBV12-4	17	CASSTPGAGGRGETQYF
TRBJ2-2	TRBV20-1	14	CSARREGNTGELFF
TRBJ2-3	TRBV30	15	CAWGTSGTNTDTQYF
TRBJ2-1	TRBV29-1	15	CSAGIMGGTLNEQFF
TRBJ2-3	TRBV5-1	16	CASRASGRSGTDTQYF
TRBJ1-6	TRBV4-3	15	CASSQGTRSNSPLHF
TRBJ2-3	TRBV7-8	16	CASRIGSPKIADTQYF
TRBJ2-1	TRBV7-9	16	CASSLVLAGKVHEQFF
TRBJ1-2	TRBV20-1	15	CSARDGRGGNYGYTF
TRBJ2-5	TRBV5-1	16	CASSLVQGGNQETQYF